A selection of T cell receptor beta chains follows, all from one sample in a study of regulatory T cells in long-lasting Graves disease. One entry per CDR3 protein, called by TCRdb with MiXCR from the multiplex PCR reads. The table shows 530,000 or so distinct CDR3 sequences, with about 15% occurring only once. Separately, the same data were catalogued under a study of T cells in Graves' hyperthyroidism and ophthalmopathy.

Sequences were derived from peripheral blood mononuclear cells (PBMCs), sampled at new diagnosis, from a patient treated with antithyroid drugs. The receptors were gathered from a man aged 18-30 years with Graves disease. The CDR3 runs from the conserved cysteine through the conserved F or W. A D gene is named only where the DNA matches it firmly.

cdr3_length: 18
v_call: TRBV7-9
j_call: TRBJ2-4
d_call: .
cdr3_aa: CASSLAPGGGLAKNIQYF

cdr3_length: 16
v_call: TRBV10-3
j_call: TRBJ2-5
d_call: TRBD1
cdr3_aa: CAISGGMTGPQETQYF

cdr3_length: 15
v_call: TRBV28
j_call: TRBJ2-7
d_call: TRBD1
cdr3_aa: CASSSGTGFSYEQYF

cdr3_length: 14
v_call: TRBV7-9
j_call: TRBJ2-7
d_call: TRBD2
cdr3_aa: CASSAPLAGGEQYF

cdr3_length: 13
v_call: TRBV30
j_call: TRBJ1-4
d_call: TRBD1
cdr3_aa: CAWSWDREEKLFF

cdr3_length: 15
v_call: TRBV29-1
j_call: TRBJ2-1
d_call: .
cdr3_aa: CSVVELGATRGEQFF

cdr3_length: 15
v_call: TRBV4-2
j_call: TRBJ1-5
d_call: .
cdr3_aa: CASSQDQSSVQPQHF

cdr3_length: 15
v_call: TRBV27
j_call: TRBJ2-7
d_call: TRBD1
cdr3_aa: CASSYRTGGMYEQYF

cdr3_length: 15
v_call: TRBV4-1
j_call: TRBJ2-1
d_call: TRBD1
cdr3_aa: CASSPGYRGASEQFF

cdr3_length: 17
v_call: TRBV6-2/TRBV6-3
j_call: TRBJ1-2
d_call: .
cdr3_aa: CASSLAGRPTRSYGYTF

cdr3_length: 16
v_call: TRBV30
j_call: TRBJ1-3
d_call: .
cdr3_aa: CAWSARQASSGNTIYF

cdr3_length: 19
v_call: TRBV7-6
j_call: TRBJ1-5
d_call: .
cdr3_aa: CASSLRPGGGKDSNQPQHF

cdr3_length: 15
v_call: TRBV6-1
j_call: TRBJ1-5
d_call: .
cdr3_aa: CASRTYGGSNQPQRF

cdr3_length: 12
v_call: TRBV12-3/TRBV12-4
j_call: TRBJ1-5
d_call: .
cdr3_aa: CASRLTGQPQHF

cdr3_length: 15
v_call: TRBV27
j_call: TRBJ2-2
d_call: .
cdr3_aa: CASSFQRAVPGELFF

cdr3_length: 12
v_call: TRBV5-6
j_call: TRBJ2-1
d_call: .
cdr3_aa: CASSWGEDEQFF

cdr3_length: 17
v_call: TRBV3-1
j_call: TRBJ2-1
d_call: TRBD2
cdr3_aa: CASSQDGRGSSYNEQFF

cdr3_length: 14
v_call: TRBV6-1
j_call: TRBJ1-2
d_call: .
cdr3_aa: CASSRNREDYGYTF

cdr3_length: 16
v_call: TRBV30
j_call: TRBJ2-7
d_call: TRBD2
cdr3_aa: CASHLAGGSAGYEQYF

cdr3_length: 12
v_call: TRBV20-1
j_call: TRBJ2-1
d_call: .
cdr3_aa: CSASGQNNEQFF

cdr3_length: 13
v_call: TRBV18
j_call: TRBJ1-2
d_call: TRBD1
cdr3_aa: CASSEVTGDGYTF

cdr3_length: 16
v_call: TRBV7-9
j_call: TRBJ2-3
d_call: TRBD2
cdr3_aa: CASSRRLAVSTDTQYF

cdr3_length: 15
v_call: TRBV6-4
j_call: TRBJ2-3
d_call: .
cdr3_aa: CASSDGDSGADTQYF

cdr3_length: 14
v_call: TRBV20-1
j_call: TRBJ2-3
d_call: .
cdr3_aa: CSASGLGRTDTQYF

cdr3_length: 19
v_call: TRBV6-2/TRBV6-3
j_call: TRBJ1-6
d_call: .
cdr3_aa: CASSRPRQEGALPNSPLHF

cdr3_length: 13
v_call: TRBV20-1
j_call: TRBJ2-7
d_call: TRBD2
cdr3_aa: CSAPGRATYEQYF

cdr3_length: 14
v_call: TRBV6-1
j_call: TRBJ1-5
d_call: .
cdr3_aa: CASSPWAGNQPQHF

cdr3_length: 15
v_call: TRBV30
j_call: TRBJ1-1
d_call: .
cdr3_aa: CAWRPGPLLNTEAFF

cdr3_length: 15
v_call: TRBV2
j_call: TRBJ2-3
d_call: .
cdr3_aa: CASSPGTLRTDTQYF

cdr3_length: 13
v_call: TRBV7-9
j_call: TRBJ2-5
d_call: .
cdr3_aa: CASRGDSGETQYF

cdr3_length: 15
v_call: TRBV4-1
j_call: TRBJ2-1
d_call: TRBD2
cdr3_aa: CASSESGLANGEQFF

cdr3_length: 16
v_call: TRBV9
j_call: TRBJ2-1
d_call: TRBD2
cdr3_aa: CASSSSGTSVKGEQFF

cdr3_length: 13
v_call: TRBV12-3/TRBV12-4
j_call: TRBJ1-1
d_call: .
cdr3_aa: CASSLAPQTEAFF

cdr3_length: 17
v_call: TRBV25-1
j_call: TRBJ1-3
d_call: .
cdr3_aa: CASSNRQHSSSGNTIYF

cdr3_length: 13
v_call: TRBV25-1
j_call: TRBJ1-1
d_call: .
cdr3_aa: CASSDSGGSEAFF

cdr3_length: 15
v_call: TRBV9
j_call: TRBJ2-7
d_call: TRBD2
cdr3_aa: CASSPSGLAGYEQYF

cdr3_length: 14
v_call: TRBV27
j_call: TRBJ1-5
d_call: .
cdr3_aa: CASSLSAGDQPQHF

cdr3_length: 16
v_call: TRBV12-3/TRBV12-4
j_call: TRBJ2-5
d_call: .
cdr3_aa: CASSLGPSPSQETQYF

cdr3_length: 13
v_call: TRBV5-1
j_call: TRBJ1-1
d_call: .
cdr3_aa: CASSRGGAEGAFF

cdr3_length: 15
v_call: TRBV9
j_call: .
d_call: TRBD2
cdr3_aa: CAGSVLAGRAYEQYF

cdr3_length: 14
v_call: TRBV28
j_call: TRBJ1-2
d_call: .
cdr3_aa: CASSLSGLSGGYTF

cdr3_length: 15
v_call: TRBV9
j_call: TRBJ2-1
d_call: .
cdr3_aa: CASSVGGASYNEQFF

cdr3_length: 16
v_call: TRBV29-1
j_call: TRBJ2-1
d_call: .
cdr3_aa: CSVEAPGYTNYNEQFF

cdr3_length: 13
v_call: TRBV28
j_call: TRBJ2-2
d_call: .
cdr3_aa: CASSWTNTGELFF

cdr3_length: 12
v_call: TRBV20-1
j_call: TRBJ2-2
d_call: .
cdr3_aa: CSASGDSGELFF

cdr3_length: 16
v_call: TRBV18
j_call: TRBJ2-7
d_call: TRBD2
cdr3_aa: CASSRGLAGISYEQYF

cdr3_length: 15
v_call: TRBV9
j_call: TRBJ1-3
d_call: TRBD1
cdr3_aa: CASSVGGTDGNTIYF

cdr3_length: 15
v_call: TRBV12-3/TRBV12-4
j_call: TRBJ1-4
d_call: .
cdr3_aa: CASSPQAELNEKLFF

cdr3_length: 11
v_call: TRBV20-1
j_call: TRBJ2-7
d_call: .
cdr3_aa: CSARQTDEQYF

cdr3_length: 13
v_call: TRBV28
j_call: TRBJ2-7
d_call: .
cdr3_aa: CASSSPSRHEQYF

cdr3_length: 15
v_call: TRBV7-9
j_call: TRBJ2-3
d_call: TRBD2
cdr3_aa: CASSFNSGRLDTQYF

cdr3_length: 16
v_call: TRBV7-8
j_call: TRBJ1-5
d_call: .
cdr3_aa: CASSLASGTRDQPQHF

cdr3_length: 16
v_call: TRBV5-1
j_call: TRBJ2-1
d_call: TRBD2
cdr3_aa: CASSGFEGGPYNEQFF

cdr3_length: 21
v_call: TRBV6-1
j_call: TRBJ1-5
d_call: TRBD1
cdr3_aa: CASKKSGPGDRDSESNQPQHF

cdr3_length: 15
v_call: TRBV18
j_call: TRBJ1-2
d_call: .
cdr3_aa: CASSPGKQVPYGYTF

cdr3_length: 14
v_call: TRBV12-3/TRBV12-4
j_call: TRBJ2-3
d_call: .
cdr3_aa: CASSLEGGVDTQYF

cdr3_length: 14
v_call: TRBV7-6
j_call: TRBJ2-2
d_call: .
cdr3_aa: CASSSGASTGELFF

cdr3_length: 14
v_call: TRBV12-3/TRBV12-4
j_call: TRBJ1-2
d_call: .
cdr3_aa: CASSPRIRPNGYTF